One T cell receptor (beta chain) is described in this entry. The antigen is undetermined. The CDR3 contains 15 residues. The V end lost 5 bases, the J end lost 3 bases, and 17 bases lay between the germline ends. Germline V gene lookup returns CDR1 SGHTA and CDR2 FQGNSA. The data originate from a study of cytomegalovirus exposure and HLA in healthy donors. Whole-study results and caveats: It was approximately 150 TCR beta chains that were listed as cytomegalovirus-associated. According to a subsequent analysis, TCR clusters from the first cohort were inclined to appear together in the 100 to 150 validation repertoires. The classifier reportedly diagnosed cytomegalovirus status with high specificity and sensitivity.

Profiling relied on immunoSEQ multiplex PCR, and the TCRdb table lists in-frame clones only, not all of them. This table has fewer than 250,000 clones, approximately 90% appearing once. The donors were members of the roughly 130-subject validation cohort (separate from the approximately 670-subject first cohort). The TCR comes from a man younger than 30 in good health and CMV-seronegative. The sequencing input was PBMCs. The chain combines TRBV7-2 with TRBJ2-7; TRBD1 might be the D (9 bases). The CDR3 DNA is TGTGCCAGCAGCCCGGGAGGGACAGGGTTCTACGAGCAGTACTTC. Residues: CASSPGGTGFYEQYF.